The source of this T cell receptor (beta chain) is a study of blood T cell repertoires in COVID-19. As for the study in general: Sources were T cells, B-cell-depleted T cells, or PBMCs; the material itself was cDNA or gDNA.

This clone was recorded only once. How the authors handled the data: Amplification from reference gene primers served as the basis for estimated nucleated cell counts. Measured with immunoSEQ multiplex PCR; TCRdb has only the in-frame clones, and not every one. D and trimming come from the DNA, and the V and J calls and clone size come from that table. The sample includes almost 250,000 clones, about 89% seen only once; the top ten take under 5%. The origin of this receptor is a woman in her 30s who had recovered from COVID-19. Sequenced sample: PBMCs or T cells enriched from blood (not recorded which).

CDR3 protein: CASTPGQYNEQFF. In DNA, the CDR3 is TGTGCCAGCACCCCGGGACAATACAATGAGCAGTTCTTC. The chain recombines TRBV12-3 or TRBV12-4 with TRBJ2-1, with a weak D call TRBD1 (6 bases). This CDR3 contains 13 residues. Trimming left V 7 bases short and J 4 bases short, with 11 bases between.